This entry lists 9 T cell receptor beta chains sequenced from one sample in a study of CD8+CD57+ T cells in acquired aplastic anemia. Whoever was chosen for sequencing had shown CD8+CD57+ cell expansion by flow cytometry. TCR beta VDJ and CDR3 profiling used genomic DNA as template. Using its own MiXCR run on the reads, TCRdb lists one record per CDR3 protein. Among around 220,000 distinct CDR3 sequences listed, roughly 53% were seen once. Sequencing was performed on sorted CD4+, CD8+, or CD8+CD57+ T cells (not recorded which) from PBMCs. The receptors here all came from a human donor with aplastic anemia.

V usage is TRBV10-3 and J usage is TRBJ2-5; D might be TRBD2 (5 bases). The CDR3 contains 14 residues. Germline V CDR1 and CDR2: ENHRY, SYGVKD. V lost 10 bases, J lost 5 bases, and 20 bases lay in between. CDR3 nucleotides: TGTGCCACCAAGGGATCGGATCCGGGGGAGACCCAGTACTTC. The encoded protein is CATKGSDPGETQYF.

The table lists this clonotype with many counts. The chain has TRBV7-9 and TRBJ1-5, with D maybe TRBD1 (6 bases). V lost 1 base and J lost 2, with 12 bases in between. Germline lookup yields CDR1 SEHNR and CDR2 FQNEAQ (reference sequence). The CDR3 loop spans 16 amino acids. The CDR3, as DNA: TGTGCCAGCAGCTTAGGGGGGGGCAAGGGCAATCAGCCCCAGCATTTT. Its translation is CASSLGGGKGNQPQHF. The full variable domain, in which reference TRBV7-9 and TRBJ1-5 provide the parts outside the CDR3, is DTGVSQNPRHKITKRGQNVTFRCDPISEHNRLYWYRQTLGQGPEFLTYFQNEAQLEKSRLLSDRFSAERPKGSFSTLEIQRTEQGDSAMYLCASSLGGGKGNQPQHFGDGTRLSIL.

This clonotype was counted ten times or more. One end of the junction fails to match germline, which may point to a read error. The V gene is TRBV6-1, the J gene TRBJ1-4, with unresolved D. CDR1 and CDR2 from the germline V gene are MNHNS and SASEGT. The CDR3 is 11 residues long. CDR3 loop: CASSEAEQCLF. The DNA for the CDR3 is TGTGCCAGCAGTGAAGCTGAGCAGTGCCTGTTT.

This clonotype was picked up many times. The gene calls are TRBV11-3 and TRBJ2-7; 8 bases line up with TRBD1. Germline V gene lookup returns CDR1 SGHNT and CDR2 YENEEA. The CDR3 extends over 13 amino acids. V gave up 5 bases and J gave up 3 bases; unmatched junction bases: 3. The DNA of the CDR3 is TGTGCCAGCAGCCCTGACAGGGGCTACGAGCAGTACTTC. It specifies CASSPDRGYEQYF.

In regard to this clonotype: A much larger clone differs from this one at a single base, so this may be a read error. The CDR3 does not close with the conserved phenylalanine or tryptophan, likely indicating a read error. V gene TRBV6-1 combines with J gene TRBJ2-7; 9 bases agree with TRBD1. The CDR3 sequence is 15 residues long. The germline V gene has CDR1 MNHNS and CDR2 SASEGT. Trimming at V came to 4 bases and at J to 2 bases, leaving 6 bases not matched to a gene. The CDR3 DNA reads TGTGCCAGCAGTGGGAGACAGGGGGTTGCCTACGAGCAGTACTCC. Translation: CASSGRQGVAYEQYS.

The chain has TRBV6-5 and TRBJ1-1, with D possibly matching TRBD1 (6 bases). V was shortened by 6 bases and J by 5 bases, with 25 bases between the two germline ends. CDR1 and CDR2 (germline): MNHEY, SVGAGI. This CDR3 contains 17 residues. The CDR3 DNA reads as TGTGCCAGCAGGACAGGTTACTCGAGTATTGAGGGTACTGAAGCTTTCTTT. Its protein product is CASRTGYSSIEGTEAFF.

This chain uses TRBV20-1 with TRBJ1-5; D remains unclear. This CDR3 has 16 amino acids. CDR1 and CDR2 (germline): DFQATT, SNEGSKA (reference sequence). Trimming shortened V by 4 bases and J by 10 bases, and 26 bases separated the two germline ends. As DNA, the CDR3 is TGCAGTGCTACGGACGGAGCAATCAGCCCCAACGTTCCCCAGCATTTT. It specifies CSATDGAISPNVPQHF.

This clonotype was counted ten times or more. This chain uses TRBV12-3 or TRBV12-4 with TRBJ1-2, with TRBD1 identical over 8 bases. V was clipped by 4 bases and J by 6 bases; unmatched bases: 7. The CDR3 extends over 14 amino acids. CDR3 loop: CASSWGRGPDGYTF. CDR3 nucleotide sequence: TGTGCCAGCAGTTGGGGCAGGGGGCCGGATGGCTACACCTTC.

This clonotype has a count of ten or more. The chain has TRBV29-1 and TRBJ2-7, with D possibly matching TRBD1 (5 bases). The CDR3 runs to 11 residues. Germline V lookup: CDR1 SQVTM, CDR2 ANQGSEA. Trimming left V 0 bases short and J 7 bases short, with 7 bases between. Written as DNA, the CDR3 is TGCAGCGTTGAAGAGGGGCGGGAGCAGTACTTC. It specifies CSVEEGREQYF.